A selection of T cell receptor beta chains follows, all from one sample in a study of T-cell reconstitution after alpha-beta-depleted transplantation in children. TCRdb itself ran the PCR reads through MiXCR, one entry per CDR3 protein. The data hold 780,000 or so distinct CDR3 sequences, with roughly 15% observed a single time. The sample was PBMCs, mostly from graft donor cells, taken 360 days after TCRalphabeta/CD19-depleted stem cell transplant. The receptors come from a male patient younger than 18 who had a stem cell transplant for acute lymphoblastic leukemia, so the T cells may come from the graft donor. Each CDR3 is given with its conserved first and last residue. D genes are given only for firm matches. Clone sizes are given selectively: once, few, many, or a class where the clone is expanded.

CDR3 protein	CDR3 DNA	J gene	D gene	clone size	V gene
CASTPGLAENIQYF	TGTGCCAGCACCCCGGGACTAGCGGAAAACATTCAGTACTTC	TRBJ2-4	TRBD2	many	TRBV27
CASSLFAGGKSNYGYTF	TGCGCCAGCAGCTTGTTCGCAGGGGGTAAATCGAACTATGGCTACACCTTC	TRBJ1-2	TRBD1	few	TRBV5-1
CASSLTGSGLAGGLGNEQFF	TGTGCCAGCAGTTTAACAGGGTCTGGACTAGCGGGAGGCTTGGGCAATGAGCAGTTCTTC	TRBJ2-1	TRBD2	many	TRBV12-3/TRBV12-4
CASSQDLREGSHNEQFF	TGCGCCAGCAGCCAAGATTTGCGGGAGGGCTCCCACAATGAGCAGTTCTTC	TRBJ2-1	TRBD2	.	TRBV4-1
CASTSGGLQPQHF	TGTGCCAGCACTTCGGGGGGGCTTCAGCCCCAGCATTTT	TRBJ1-5	.	few	TRBV12-3/TRBV12-4
CASSLIQGLGEQYF	TGTGCCAGCAGCTTAATCCAGGGCCTTGGGGAGCAGTACTTC	TRBJ2-7	.	many	TRBV11-2
CASKSGTSAPNIQYF	TGTGCCAGTAAGTCCGGGACTAGCGCACCTAACATTCAGTACTTC	TRBJ2-4	TRBD2	many	TRBV12-3/TRBV12-4
CASSLEYVTRVGEQFF	TGTGCCAGCAGCTTGGAGTATGTGACTAGGGTTGGGGAGCAGTTCTTC	TRBJ2-1	.	few	TRBV7-2
CASSPALFNEQFF	TGTGCCAGCTCACCGGCGCTCTTCAATGAGCAGTTCTTC	TRBJ2-1	.	few	TRBV18
CSARDGGLAGGFGANVLTF	TGCAGTGCTAGAGATGGGGGACTAGCGGGAGGATTTGGGGCCAACGTCCTGACTTTC	TRBJ2-6	TRBD2	few	TRBV20-1
CASTWWVQETQYF	TGTGCCAGCACCTGGTGGGTCCAAGAGACCCAGTACTTC	TRBJ2-5	.	many	TRBV6-2/TRBV6-3
CATRTGRYEQYF	TGCGCCACCCGGACAGGGAGATACGAGCAGTACTTC	TRBJ2-7	TRBD1	.	TRBV5-1
CATRSRVSTDTQYF	TGTGCCACCAGGTCCAGGGTTAGCACAGATACGCAGTATTTT	TRBJ2-3	.	.	TRBV24-1
CASSLWTGNTWEQYF	TGCGCCAGCAGCTTGTGGACAGGAAATACCTGGGAGCAGTACTTC	TRBJ2-7	TRBD1	many	TRBV5-1
CASSEAGGPSPNQETQYF	TGTGCCAGCAGTGAAGCTGGGGGGCCCTCCCCGAACCAAGAGACCCAGTACTTC	TRBJ2-5	.	few	TRBV6-1
CASSKLTFTSGEQYF	TGCGCCAGCAGCAAGCTGACTTTCACATCGGGAGAGCAGTACTTC	TRBJ2-7	.	few	TRBV5-1
CASASSDEQYF	TGTGCCAGCGCCTCCTCGGACGAGCAGTACTTC	TRBJ2-7	.	few	TRBV7-9
CASSLAQWPGQHQETQYF	TGTGCCAGCAGTTTAGCCCAATGGCCGGGACAGCACCAAGAGACCCAGTACTTC	TRBJ2-5	TRBD1	.	TRBV12-3/TRBV12-4
CSAFKERVGNQPQHF	TGCAGTGCTTTTAAGGAAAGGGTGGGGAATCAGCCCCAGCATTTT	TRBJ1-5	.	.	TRBV20-1
CASSQDRAVKSFF	TGCGCCAGCAGCCAAGATAGGGCTGTTAAGTCGTTCTTC	TRBJ2-1	.	.	TRBV4-1
CASSPGLGNYVEQYF	TGTGCCAGCAGCCCCGGGCTAGGGAATTATGTCGAGCAGTACTTC	TRBJ2-7	.	.	TRBV4-2
CASSLVSQGSRETQYF	TGTGCCAGCAGCTTGGTGTCACAGGGCTCCAGGGAGACCCAGTACTTC	TRBJ2-5	.	few	TRBV5-5
CATSDVQGNTQYF	TGTGCCACCAGTGATGTACAGGGGAATACGCAGTATTTT	TRBJ2-3	TRBD1	.	TRBV24-1
CASNLASGAVYEQYF	TGTGCCAGCAATCTGGCTTCGGGAGCCGTCTACGAGCAGTACTTC	TRBJ2-7	.	once	TRBV12-3/TRBV12-4
CASSPMPVGNTGELFF	TGCGCCAGCAGCCCGATGCCCGTGGGAAACACCGGGGAGCTGTTTTTT	TRBJ2-2	.	.	TRBV5-1
CASSLWGRQGSLEISSYEQYF	TGTGCCAGCAGTTTATGGGGGCGACAGGGGTCCCTTGAAATTAGCTCCTACGAGCAGTACTTC	TRBJ2-7	TRBD1	many	TRBV28
CASRPTGVTNQPQHF	TGTGCCAGCAGGCCCACAGGGGTCACAAATCAGCCCCAGCATTTT	TRBJ1-5	TRBD1	few	TRBV12-3/TRBV12-4
CSVVIKGIQEETQYF	TGCAGCGTTGTAATAAAGGGGATCCAAGAGGAGACCCAGTACTTC	TRBJ2-5	.	many	TRBV29-1
CASSQEGAGPYNEQFF	TGCGCCAGCAGCCAAGAAGGGGCGGGTCCCTACAATGAGCAGTTCTTC	TRBJ2-1	.	.	TRBV4-1
CASSDVAGGLYNEQFF	TGTGCCAGCAGTGACGTGGCGGGAGGGTTATACAATGAGCAGTTCTTC	TRBJ2-1	TRBD2	.	TRBV25-1
CASTQFTDRLLEKLFF	TGTGCCAGCACTCAATTTACCGACAGGCTTTTGGAAAAACTGTTTTTT	TRBJ1-4	.	once	TRBV6-1
CASSVAGANGDEQFF	TGTGCCAGCAGCGTTGCGGGAGCCAACGGGGATGAGCAGTTCTTC	TRBJ2-1	TRBD2	.	TRBV9
CSARTTETAYEQYF	TGCAGTGCTAGAACCACCGAGACGGCCTACGAGCAGTACTTC	TRBJ2-7	.	many	TRBV20-1
CASTALAGGLYEQYF	TGTGCCAGCACCGCCCTAGCGGGAGGTCTCTACGAGCAGTACTTC	TRBJ2-7	TRBD2	.	TRBV27
CASSLEYPDTQYF	TGTGCCAGCAGCCTAGAATACCCAGATACGCAGTATTTT	TRBJ2-3	.	.	TRBV11-1
CATSLLRGQGKNEQFF	TGTGCCACCAGTCTCCTTAGAGGGCAGGGGAAAAATGAGCAGTTCTTC	TRBJ2-1	.	.	TRBV24-1
CAWDLWTRANYEQYF	TGTGCCTGGGACCTTTGGACCAGGGCGAACTACGAGCAGTACTTC	TRBJ2-7	.	few	TRBV30
CSATPEGVFGYTF	TGCAGTGCTACCCCAGAGGGGGTATTTGGCTACACCTTC	TRBJ1-2	.	many	TRBV20-1
CASSLNTGLGELFF	TGTGCCAGCAGTTTAAATACCGGGCTCGGGGAGCTGTTTTTT	TRBJ2-2	.	.	TRBV27
CASSGTSKKGRQETQYF	TGCGCCAGCAGTGGGACCTCGAAAAAGGGGCGGCAAGAGACCCAGTACTTC	TRBJ2-5	.	.	TRBV4-1
CASSLGTGLAGVTQYF	TGTGCCAGCAGCTTAGGGACAGGACTAGCGGGGGTTACGCAGTATTTT	TRBJ2-3	TRBD2	.	TRBV7-8
CSASWDTSYEQYF	TGCAGTGCTAGTTGGGACACCTCCTACGAGCAGTACTTC	TRBJ2-7	.	.	TRBV20-1
CASSLEPTGGNEQFF	TGTGCCAGCAGCTTAGAACCGACAGGGGGCAATGAGCAGTTCTTC	TRBJ2-1	TRBD1	many	TRBV7-8
CSASGGGLAVLAYEQFF	TGCAGTGCTAGTGGCGGTGGACTAGCGGTTTTGGCGTATGAGCAGTTCTTC	TRBJ2-1	TRBD2	many	TRBV20-1
CSARLSKSQGEGNYGYTF	TGCAGTGCTAGACTCTCAAAGTCCCAGGGAGAGGGTAACTATGGCTACACCTTC	TRBJ1-2	.	few	TRBV20-1
CASSLGDLASSEQYF	TGCGCCAGCAGCTTGGGAGACCTCGCGTCTAGCGAGCAGTACTTC	TRBJ2-7	.	many	TRBV5-1
CAARGRNHEQYF	TGTGCCGCCCGCGGGAGGAACCACGAGCAGTACTTC	TRBJ2-7	TRBD2	.	TRBV27
CSGAPVYEQYF	TGCAGCGGGGCCCCAGTCTACGAGCAGTACTTC	TRBJ2-7	.	few	TRBV20-1
CSVGPVGGRETQYF	TGCAGCGTGGGACCAGTGGGGGGGCGGGAGACCCAGTACTTC	TRBJ2-5	.	.	TRBV29-1
CASRVRWTEAFF	TGTGCCAGCAGGGTTCGGTGGACTGAAGCTTTCTTT	TRBJ1-1	.	.	TRBV2
CASSFTGDRVSPLHF	TGTGCCAGCAGCTTCACTGGGGACAGGGTTTCACCCCTCCACTTT	TRBJ1-6	TRBD1	few	TRBV7-3
CSVDLGWVPDTQYF	TGCAGCGTTGACCTCGGTTGGGTTCCGGATACGCAGTATTTT	TRBJ2-3	.	many	TRBV29-1
CAISGYTGTSSYNEQFF	TGTGCCATCAGTGGTTATACAGGCACGAGCTCCTACAATGAGCAGTTCTTC	TRBJ2-1	.	few	TRBV10-3
CSARATSFYGYTF	TGCAGTGCTAGAGCGACGTCCTTCTATGGCTACACCTTC	TRBJ1-2	.	few	TRBV20-1
CASSTLGGGHGEQFF	TGTGCCAGCAGCACGCTCGGGGGGGGTCACGGTGAGCAGTTCTTC	TRBJ2-1	TRBD2	few	TRBV9
CASSPHTRAETQYF	TGTGCCAGCAGTCCCCACACACGGGCCGAGACCCAGTACTTC	TRBJ2-5	.	.	TRBV12-3/TRBV12-4
CASSKRRRESYEQYF	TGTGCCAGCAGCAAACGCAGGCGAGAATCCTACGAGCAGTACTTC	TRBJ2-7	.	many	TRBV21-1